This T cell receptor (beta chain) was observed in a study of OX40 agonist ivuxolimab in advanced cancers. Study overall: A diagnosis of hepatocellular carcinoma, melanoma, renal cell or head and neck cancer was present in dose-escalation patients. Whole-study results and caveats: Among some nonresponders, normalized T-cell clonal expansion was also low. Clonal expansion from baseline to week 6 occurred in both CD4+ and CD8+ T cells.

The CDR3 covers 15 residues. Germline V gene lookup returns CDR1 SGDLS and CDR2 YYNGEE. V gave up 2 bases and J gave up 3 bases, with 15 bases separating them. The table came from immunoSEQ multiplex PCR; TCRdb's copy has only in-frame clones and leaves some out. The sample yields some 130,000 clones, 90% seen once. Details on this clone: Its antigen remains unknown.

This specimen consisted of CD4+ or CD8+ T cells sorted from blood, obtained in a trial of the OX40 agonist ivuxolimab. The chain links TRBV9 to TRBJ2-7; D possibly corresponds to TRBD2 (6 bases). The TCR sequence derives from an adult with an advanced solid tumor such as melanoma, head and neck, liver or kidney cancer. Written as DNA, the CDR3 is TGTGCCAGCAGCGTCAGTGGAGGGAACCTCTACGAGCAGTACTTC. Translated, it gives CASSVSGGNLYEQYF.